The 29 T cell receptor beta chains reported below all come from one sample, sequenced in a study of tumor-infiltrating lymphocytes in primary liver carcinoma. The input was approximately 500 ng total RNA; TCR beta cDNA was made from it with a constant-region primer. Investigators got TCR beta libraries out of three nested multiplex PCR rounds, done with slightly modified ARM-PCR. TRBV1-TRBV30 forward primers and a C-beta reverse primer were used in the first two PCR rounds, which each ran for around 10 cycles. TCRdb analysed the multiplex PCR reads with MiXCR anew, one entry per CDR3 protein. Of 30,000 to 40,000 distinct CDR3 sequences in the sample, roughly 74% are singletons; the top ten hold 16%. RNA and DNA were co-extracted from roughly 20-30 mg of unsorted bulk tissue. Material for sequencing was liver tumor tissue from sampling region 4. Regarding subset: tumor region T4, right-lateral pole. These TCRs come from a middle-aged man with primary liver carcinoma and hepatitis B virus infection.

This clonotype is categorized as medium-sized (0.01 to 0.1%). For the CDR3, the DNA is TGCGCCAGCAGTGAGAGCTACCAAGAGACCCAGTACTTC. This encodes CASSESYQETQYF. This sequence joins TRBV10-2 and TRBJ2-5; D unclear. V gave up 2 bases and J gave up 0 bases, with 4 bases separating them. From germline, CDR1 is WSHSY and CDR2 SAAADI. The CDR3 runs to 13 residues.

As concerns this clonotype: This likely comes from a read error, as the CDR3 has no conserved phenylalanine or tryptophan at its end. V usage is TRBV6-6 and J usage is TRBJ2-2; possibly TRBD2 for D (5 bases). Per the germline V gene, CDR1 is MNHNY and CDR2 is SVGAGI (reference sequence). The CDR3 has 14 residues. DNA of the CDR3: TGTGTCATCTCCGCCGCCCGAGGGACCGGGGAGCTGTTTTAT. It is translated as CVISAARGTGELFY.

Note on this clonotype: A read error may produce the germline difference seen at one junction end. The V and J genes are TRBV29-1 and TRBJ1-5; D might be TRBD1 (5 bases). Germline V gene sequence: CDR1 SQVTM, CDR2 ANQGSEA. The CDR3 has 14 residues. CDR3 loop: CRVLNQGGNQSQHF. The CDR3 nucleotides are TGTAGGGTCCTCAATCAGGGCGGCAATCAGTCCCAGCATTTT.

About this clonotype itself: Because it lacks the conserved phenylalanine or tryptophan at the end, this CDR3 is likely a read error. The chain recombines TRBV28 with TRBJ2-3; D may be TRBD2 (5 bases). Germline CDR1 is MDHEN and CDR2 is SYDVKM. The CDR3 sequence is 13 residues long. The CDR3 DNA follows: TGTGTCAGCAGTTTAGGAGGCAGATATACGCAGTATTTA. Protein: CVSSLGGRYTQYL.

Comments on this clonotype: Being one base from a much bigger clone, this may be a read error. The chain carries TRBV5-1 and TRBJ2-2; D is possibly TRBD2 (6 bases). The germline gives CDR1 SGHRS, CDR2 YFSETQ. The CDR3 is 16 amino acids. V lost 0 bases to trimming and J lost 6 bases, with 15 bases between them. The CDR3 nucleotides are TGCGCCAGCAGCTTGGGGGGAGGAGTCGGCGCCGGGGAGCTGTTTTTT. It translates to CASSLGGGVGAGELFF.

With regard to this clonotype: One junction end disagrees with the germline gene, perhaps due to a read error. The chain's CDR3 is CGWSPLRGTVAFF. As DNA, the CDR3 is TGTGGCTGGAGTCCCCTCAGAGGCACTGTAGCTTTCTTT. This chain joins TRBV30 and TRBJ1-1; D remains ambiguous. CDR3 length: 13 amino acids. CDR1 and CDR2 (germline): GTSNPN, SVGIG (reference sequence).

This clonotype has just a few counts. The chain couples TRBV20-1 to TRBJ1-6; D possibly corresponds to TRBD1 (6 bases). Trimming left V 6 bases short and J 0 bases short, with 15 bases between. Germline-derived CDR1 and CDR2 are DFQATT and SNEGSKA (reference sequence). This CDR3 region has 16 residues. CDR3 in amino acids: CSAPQGEASYNSPLHF. The CDR3 nucleotides read TGCAGTGCACCACAGGGAGAAGCCTCCTATAATTCACCCCTCCACTTT.

As regards this clonotype: An end of the junction differs from the germline gene, which may be a read error. The rearrangement links TRBV12-3 or TRBV12-4 to TRBJ2-7, with D possibly being TRBD1 or TRBD2 (5 bases each). The CDR3 runs 13 residues. CDR3 sequence: CTSSPLWGSEQYF. The DNA for the CDR3 is TGTACCAGCAGCCCCCTCTGGGGGAGCGAGCAGTACTTC.

In this sample, this clonotype turned up a few times. A much larger clonotype is one base distant, so this may be a read error. DNA for the CDR3: TGTGCCAGCAAAGGAGGTGGAACTAGTATAATCGCAGATGCGCAGTATTTT. Translated: CASKGGGTSIIADAQYF. The genes are TRBV2 and TRBJ2-3, with D maybe TRBD2 (5 bases). CDR3 length equals 17 residues. Per the germline V gene, CDR1 is SNHLY and CDR2 is FYNNEI.

V is TRBV29-1 and J is TRBJ1-2; 7 positions agree with TRBD1. V was pared by 8 bases and J by 11 bases, with 23 bases of the junction left unmatched. The CDR3 runs 15 residues. Germline V gene sequence: CDR1 SQVTM, CDR2 ANQGSEA. CDR3 sequence reads: CSMAPRLQGTFGYTF. In nucleotides, the CDR3 is TGCAGCATGGCCCCCCGCCTACAGGGGACTTTTGGTTACACCTTC.

The J gene is TRBJ2-1, the V gene TRBV5-1; the D call may be TRBD1 or TRBD2 (5 bases each). The CDR3 runs 16 residues. V lost 6 bases, J lost 5 bases, and 21 bases lay in between. Germline assignment: CDR1 SGHRS and CDR2 YFSETQ. CDR3 in amino acids: CASISDGAISHNEQFF. The DNA for the CDR3 is TGCGCCAGCATTTCAGACGGGGCAATCTCACACAATGAGCAGTTCTTC.

This clonotype appeared a few times. A read error may explain this, as a much larger clone is one base away. The chain is built from TRBV28 and TRBJ2-5; tentatively, D is TRBD1 or TRBD2 (5 bases each). CDR1 and CDR2 (germline): MDHEN, SYDVKM. The CDR3 totals 14 residues. CDR3: CTSSYSGAPGIQYF. The CDR3 bases are TGTACCAGCTCTTATTCCGGGGCCCCAGGGATCCAGTACTTC.

Comment on this clonotype: Lacking the conserved final phenylalanine or tryptophan, this CDR3 likely reflects a read error. The V and J genes are TRBV10-3 and TRBJ1-1, with 7 nucleotides matching TRBD1. The CDR3 totals 16 residues. Germline values: CDR1 ENHRY, CDR2 SYGVKD. This chain's CDR3 is CAIRGRSQGLNTGAFV. CDR3 nucleotides: TGTGCCATCAGGGGGAGGTCACAGGGGTTAAACACTGGAGCTTTCGTT.

As to this clonotype: The junction does not match germline at one end; this may be a read error. This sequence joins TRBV28 and TRBJ1-5; maybe TRBD1 (6 bases). Germline assignment: CDR1 MDHEN and CDR2 SYDVKM. The CDR3 runs to 16 residues. This CDR3 is CASRLYRAQLNQPQHF. CDR3 DNA sequence: TGTGCCAGCAGATTATACAGGGCCCAACTCAATCAGCCACAGCATTTT.

To note about this clonotype: A read error may account for a junction end that differs from germline. The V gene is TRBV28, the J gene TRBJ2-3; 8 bases map to TRBD2. The CDR3 has 15 amino acids. CDR1 MDHEN and CDR2 SYDVKM come from the germline V gene. CDR3 DNA: TGTGTCAGCAGTTTCCTAGCGGGTTACACTGATACGCAGTATTTT. Residues: CVSSFLAGYTDTQYF.

As regards this clonotype: The junction does not match germline at one end; this may be a read error. The gene calls are TRBV6-5 and TRBJ1-3; 8 bases align to TRBD1. The CDR3 has 17 residues. Per germline, CDR1 MNHEY and CDR2 SVGAGI. CDR3 nucleotides: TGTGCCGGCAGTCACGGTCCGAGGACAGGGATCGGAAACACCATATATTTT. The encoded protein is CAGSHGPRTGIGNTIYF.

This clonotype was counted a few times. The junction shows a germline mismatch at one end, possibly a read error. The chain employs TRBV6-1 and TRBJ1-5; D possibly corresponds to TRBD1 (6 bases). The CDR3 is 17 amino acids. Germline loops: CDR1 MNHNS, CDR2 SASEGT. The DNA for the CDR3 is TGTGCCAGCATACTTCCGGGGGCCGGGGTGGGCAATCAGTCCCAGCATTTT. Translation: CASILPGAGVGNQSQHF.

Notes on this clonotype: An end of the junction does not agree with germline; a read error may underlie this. The J gene is TRBJ2-7, the V gene TRBV5-1; TRBD2 matches 8 bases. The CDR3 covers 15 residues. The germline CDR1 and CDR2 sequences are SGHRS and YFSETQ. The DNA of the CDR3 is TGCACCAGCATACCCGGGGGGGGGAGTCCCTACGAGCAGTACTTC. Translated, it gives CTSIPGGGSPYEQYF.

A word on this clonotype: The limits of the CDR3 on the DNA are not certain, so only TCRdb's listed CDR3 is given. The rearrangement joins TRBV4-3 to TRBJ1-2; TRBD1, as called in the table, went unchecked against the DNA. Germline assignment: CDR1 LGHNA and CDR2 YSLEER. The CDR3 length equals 16 residues, ends included. The CDR3 region is CARSRAGAGRNYGCTF.

For this clonotype: Because the CDR3 is missing its conserved closing phenylalanine or tryptophan, this is likely a read error. V is TRBV12-3 or TRBV12-4 and J is TRBJ1-5; 9 bases agree with TRBD1. Losses at the gene ends were 8 bases for V and 9 bases for J; bases not matched to a gene: 17. This CDR3 region has 16 residues. CDR3 bases: TGTGCCAGCCGTCCCTCAGGACAGGGGAGGGCTCGGCCCCAGCATTAT. Amino acid sequence: CASRPSGQGRARPQHY.

As regards this clonotype: The conserved phenylalanine or tryptophan is not found at the CDR3 terminus, so this likely reflects a read error. V and J are TRBV11-2 and TRBJ2-4, with D uncertain. Looked up from germline, CDR1 is SGHAT and CDR2 is FQNNGV. This CDR3 comprises 15 residues. The CDR3 DNA reads TGTGCCAGCATCACTTCGGCGGTAGCCAACAACATTCAGTACCTC. As protein: CASITSAVANNIQYL.

Notes on this clonotype: The missing conserved phenylalanine or tryptophan at the end of this CDR3 makes a read error likely. Because the CDR3's place on the DNA is in doubt, the DNA is left out and the CDR3 is given as listed by TCRdb. CDR3 sequence reads: CVSSQDLPYERYI. The genes are TRBV4-3 and TRBJ2-7. A total of 13 residues make up the CDR3, ends included. Germline CDR1 and CDR2: LGHNA and YSLEER.

Notes on this clonotype: Because it lacks the conserved phenylalanine or tryptophan at the end, this CDR3 is likely a read error. The DNA is left out, because the CDR3 cannot be placed on it with certainty; the CDR3 is given as TCRdb lists it. The V gene is TRBV6-6, the J gene TRBJ2-2; the table's TRBD2 call for D was not verified on the DNA. The CDR3 has 14 residues if both end residues are counted. CDR1 is MNHNY, CDR2 SVGAGI, per germline (reference sequence). The chain's CDR3 is CVIPVARGTGELLL.

Relative to its sample, this clonotype is medium-sized. The J gene is TRBJ1-5, the V gene TRBV6-6; 8 bases align to TRBD1. The V and J ends lost 0 bases and 2 bases, in that order; junction bases with no gene match: 3. From germline, CDR1 is MNHNY and CDR2 SVGAGI (reference sequence). This CDR3 region has 16 residues. CDR3 residues: CASSYSRGQGNQPQHF. The CDR3 region has the DNA TGTGCCAGCAGTTACTCAAGGGGACAGGGCAATCAGCCCCAGCATTTT.

The CDR3 protein is CANTEQEANYGYTF. For the CDR3, the DNA is TGCGCCAACACTGAACAGGAGGCAAACTATGGCTACACCTTC. The genes are TRBV10-2 and TRBJ1-2; perhaps TRBD1 as D (5 bases). V gave up 10 bases and J gave up 2 bases, with 17 bases separating them. CDR3 length: 14 amino acids. Germline V CDR1 and CDR2: WSHSY, SAAADI.

This chain uses TRBV20-1 with TRBJ2-3; 9 bases line up with TRBD2. Trimming cost V 6 bases and J 4 bases; bases outside gene matches: 11. Germline V gene sequence: CDR1 DFQATT, CDR2 SNEGSKA (reference sequence). The CDR3 runs 15 residues. CDR3 bases: TGCAGTGCCAGAAACCTAGCGGGGAGCGCAGATACGCAGTATTTT. As protein: CSARNLAGSADTQYF.

Concerning this clonotype itself: One end of the junction is discordant with germline, which a read error may explain. The chain joins TRBV30 to TRBJ2-1; 11 bases align to TRBD2. Per germline, CDR1 GTSNPN and CDR2 SVGIG (reference sequence). The length of the CDR3 is 16 residues. The CDR3 DNA is TGTGCCTTGAGTGTTTGGAGACTAGCGGGAATGAATGAGCAGTTCTTC. Amino acid sequence: CALSVWRLAGMNEQFF.

Details on this clonotype: Germline and junction disagree at one end, which may indicate a read error. The DNA for the CDR3 is TGCACCAGCTGCTTGGTTACAGCCGATACGCAGTATTTT. Protein sequence: CTSCLVTADTQYF. The chain links TRBV5-1 to TRBJ2-3; the D is unclear. Germline-derived CDR1 and CDR2 are SGHRS and YFSETQ. The CDR3 contains 13 residues.

This clonotype was counted a single time. The junction departs from the called germline gene at one end, perhaps through a read error. This sequence joins TRBV29-1 and TRBJ2-2; the D gene is possibly TRBD2 (6 bases). Germline CDR1 is SQVTM and CDR2 is ANQGSEA. The CDR3 has 14 residues. The CDR3 reads CSVLDPGLTGGLFF. For the CDR3, the DNA is TGCAGCGTCCTCGATCCGGGACTCACCGGGGGGCTGTTTTTT.